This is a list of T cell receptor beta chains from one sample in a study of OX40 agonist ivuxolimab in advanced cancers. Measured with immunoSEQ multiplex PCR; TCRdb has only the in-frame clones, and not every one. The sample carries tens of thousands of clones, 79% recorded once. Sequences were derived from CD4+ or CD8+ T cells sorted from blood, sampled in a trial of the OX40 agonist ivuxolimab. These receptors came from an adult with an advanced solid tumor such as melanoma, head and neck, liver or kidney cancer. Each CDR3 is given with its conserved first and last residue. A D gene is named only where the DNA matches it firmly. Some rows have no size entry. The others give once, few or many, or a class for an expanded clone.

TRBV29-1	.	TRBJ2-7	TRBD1	TGCAGCGTTGACGAGGGGACAGAAACCTACGAGCAGTACTTC	CSVDEGTETYEQYF
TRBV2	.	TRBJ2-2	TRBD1	TGTGCCAGCATACAGGGGGCCCTGACCGGGGAGCTGTTTTTT	CASIQGALTGELFF
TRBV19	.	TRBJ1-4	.	TGTGCCAGTAGTACCTCAGCGCGACAGGCTTGGGAAAAACTGTTTTTT	CASSTSARQAWEKLFF
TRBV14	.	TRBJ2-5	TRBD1	TGTGCCAGCAGCCAAGACTACGCTGGACAGGGGCCGTACCAAGAGACCCAGTACTTC	CASSQDYAGQGPYQETQYF
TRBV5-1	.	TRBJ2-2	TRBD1	TGCGCCAGCAGCTTGGCCGTCGGGACAGGCACCGGGGAGCTGTTTTTT	CASSLAVGTGTGELFF
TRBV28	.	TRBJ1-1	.	TGTGCCAGCAGTTTAGAGGTAACTGAAGCTTTCTTT	CASSLEVTEAFF
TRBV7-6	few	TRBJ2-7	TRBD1	TGTGCCTCTGCCGGGACAGGGTCCTACGAGCAGTACTTC	CASAGTGSYEQYF
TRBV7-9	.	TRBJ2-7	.	TGTGCCAGCAGCTTATTGGCGTACTACGAGCAGTACTTC	CASSLLAYYEQYF
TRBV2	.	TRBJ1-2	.	TGTGCCAGTATGGGGCAGTACAACTATGGCTACACCTTC	CASMGQYNYGYTF
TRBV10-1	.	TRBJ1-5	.	TGCGCCAGCAGTCCACAGGGATACAATCAGCCCCAGCATTTT	CASSPQGYNQPQHF
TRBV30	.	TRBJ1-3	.	TGTGCCTGGAGAGCCTCGGACAGCTCTGGAAACACCATATATTTT	CAWRASDSSGNTIYF
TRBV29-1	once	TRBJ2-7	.	TGCAGCTTTACCGGGGTTGGATACGAGCAGTACTTC	CSFTGVGYEQYF
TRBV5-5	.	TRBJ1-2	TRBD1	TGTGCCAGCAACCCGCGGTTACAGGGGGCCTATGGCTACACCTTC	CASNPRLQGAYGYTF
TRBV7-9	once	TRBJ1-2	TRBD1	TGTGCCAGCAGCGCGACAGGGTATAACTATGGCTACACCTTC	CASSATGYNYGYTF
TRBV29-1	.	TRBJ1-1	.	TGCAGCGTTGAAGATGGACGGAGGAAGAACACTGAAGCTTTCTTT	CSVEDGRRKNTEAFF
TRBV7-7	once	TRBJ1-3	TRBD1	TGTGCCAGCAGCTTGAATCCGGGACAGGGAAACACCATATATTTT	CASSLNPGQGNTIYF
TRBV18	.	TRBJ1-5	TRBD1	TGTGCCAGCTCACCACCGCCCGGGGACAGGGGGCAGGGAGGCAGCAATCAGCCCCAGCATTTT	CASSPPPGDRGQGGSNQPQHF
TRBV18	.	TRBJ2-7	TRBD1	TGTGCCAGCTCGCAAGTCGGGACAGGGGTCTACGAGCAGTACTTC	CASSQVGTGVYEQYF
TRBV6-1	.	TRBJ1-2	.	TGTGCCAGCAGTGACAGATACAGGGTAAACTATGGCTACACCTTC	CASSDRYRVNYGYTF
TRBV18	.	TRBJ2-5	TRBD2	TGTGCCAGCTCCCCCGGACTAGCGGGGGGGCCTTTACAAGAGACCCAGTACTTC	CASSPGLAGGPLQETQYF
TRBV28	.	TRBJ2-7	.	TGTGCCAGCAGTACATACAACGCGCCCGGGATAACCTACGAGCAGTACTTC	CASSTYNAPGITYEQYF
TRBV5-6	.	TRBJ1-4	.	TGTGCCAGCAGCTTTAGACAGACTAATGAAAAACTGTTTTTT	CASSFRQTNEKLFF
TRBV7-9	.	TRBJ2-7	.	TGTGCCAGCAGCTTACTTAGTGGGGGCGAGCAGTACTTC	CASSLLSGGEQYF
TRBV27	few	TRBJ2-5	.	TGTGCCAGCAGTCCCCAGGGTACGGAGACCCAGTACTTC	CASSPQGTETQYF
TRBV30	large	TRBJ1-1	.	TGTGCCTGGAGTCCGGGGTACACTGAAGCTTTCTTT	CAWSPGYTEAFF
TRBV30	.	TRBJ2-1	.	TGTGCCTGGAACCGGGCCTTCTCCTACAATGAGCAGTTCTTC	CAWNRAFSYNEQFF
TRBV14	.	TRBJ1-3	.	TGTGCCAGCAGCCGAAGGGGGGGGGCGGCCTCTGGAAACACCATATATTTT	CASSRRGGAASGNTIYF
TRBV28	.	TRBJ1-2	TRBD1	TGTGCCAGCACCCCCCCGGGTCAGGGGGCCTATGGCTACACCTTC	CASTPPGQGAYGYTF
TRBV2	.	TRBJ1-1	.	TGTGCCAGCAGTGAAACCCGGCACGAAGCTTTCTTT	CASSETRHEAFF
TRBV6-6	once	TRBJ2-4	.	TGTGCCAGCACTTTACTACAGGGCGGACTAAACATTCAGTACTTC	CASTLLQGGLNIQYF
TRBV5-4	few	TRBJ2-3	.	TGTGCCAGCAGCACCCCGGGGTTGGGCACAGATACGCAGTATTTT	CASSTPGLGTDTQYF
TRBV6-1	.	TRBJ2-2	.	TGTGCCAGCAGTGAACAAAGGGGGGACACCGGGGAGCTGTTTTTT	CASSEQRGDTGELFF
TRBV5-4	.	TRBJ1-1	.	TGTGCCAGCAGCTCTGCCCAGACAGGACCGAACACTGAAGCTTTCTTT	CASSSAQTGPNTEAFF
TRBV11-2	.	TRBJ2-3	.	TGTGCCAGCAGCCAATATGGGGGGCATAGACCGTCAGATACGCAGTATTTT	CASSQYGGHRPSDTQYF
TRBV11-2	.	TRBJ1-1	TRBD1	TGTGCCAGCAGCTTAGGCATATCAGGGGGCGGTACGACTGAAGCTTTCTTT	CASSLGISGGGTTEAFF
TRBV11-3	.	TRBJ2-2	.	TGTGCCAGCAGTGGGTCGGGGGCGCCCACCGGGGAGCTGTTTTTT	CASSGSGAPTGELFF
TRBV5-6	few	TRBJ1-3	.	TGTGCCAGCAGCTTCCTCCAGGGGCGGGGAAACACCATATATTTT	CASSFLQGRGNTIYF
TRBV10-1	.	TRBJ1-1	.	TGCGCCAGCAGTGTAATGATGAACACTGAAGCTTTCTTT	CASSVMMNTEAFF
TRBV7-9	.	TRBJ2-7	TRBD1	TGTGCCAGCAGCTTAGTGGGACAGACTTACGAGCAGTACTTC	CASSLVGQTYEQYF
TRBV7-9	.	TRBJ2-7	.	TGTGCCAGCAGCTACGGAGACGAGCAGTACTTC	CASSYGDEQYF
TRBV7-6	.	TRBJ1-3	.	TGTGCCAGCAGCCACCTGACAGACTCTGGAAACACCATATATTTT	CASSHLTDSGNTIYF
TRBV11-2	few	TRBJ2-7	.	TGTGCCAGCAGCTTAACCCAGGTAAACTACGAGCAGTACTTC	CASSLTQVNYEQYF
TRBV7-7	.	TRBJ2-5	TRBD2	TGTGCCAGCAGCCTCCAGCGGGGAGCCCAAGAGACCCAGTACTTC	CASSLQRGAQETQYF
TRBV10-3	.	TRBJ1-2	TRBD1	TGTGCCATCACCCGGGACAGAGGAAGCTATGGCTACACCTTC	CAITRDRGSYGYTF
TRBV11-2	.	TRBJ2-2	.	TGTGCCAGCAGCCCACTAGGAGGCGCGATCACCGGGGAGCTGTTTTTT	CASSPLGGAITGELFF